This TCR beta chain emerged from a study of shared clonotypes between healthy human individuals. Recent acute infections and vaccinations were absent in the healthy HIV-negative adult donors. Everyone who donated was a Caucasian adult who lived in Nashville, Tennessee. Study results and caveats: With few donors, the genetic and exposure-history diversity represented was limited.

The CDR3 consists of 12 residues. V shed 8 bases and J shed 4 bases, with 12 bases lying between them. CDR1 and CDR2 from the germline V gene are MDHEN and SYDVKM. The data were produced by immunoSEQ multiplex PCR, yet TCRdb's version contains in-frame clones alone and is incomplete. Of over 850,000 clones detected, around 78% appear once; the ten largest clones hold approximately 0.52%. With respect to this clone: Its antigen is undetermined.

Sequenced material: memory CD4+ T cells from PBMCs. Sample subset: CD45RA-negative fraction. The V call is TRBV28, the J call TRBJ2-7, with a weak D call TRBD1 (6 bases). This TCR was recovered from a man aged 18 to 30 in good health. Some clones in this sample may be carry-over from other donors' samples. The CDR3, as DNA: TGTGCCAGCCGGGACACTTTATACGAGCAGTACTTC. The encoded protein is CASRDTLYEQYF.